The clone carrying this T cell receptor beta chain was picked up many times. Antigen unknown. The entry originates in a study of T-cell memory formation after mild COVID-19. TCRdb re-called the 5' RACE reads through MiXCR, storing one row per CDR3 protein. The sample holds around 450,000 distinct CDR3 sequences, less than 25% seen once. Whole-study results and caveats: Some SARS-CoV-2-responding clones were already detected in memory before infection.

The clonotype was recovered from an adult woman who had mild COVID-19 (a few samples of this study predate the infection). Cell type and time point are not known. Sequencing used PBMCs or a T cell subset sorted from them (not recorded which).

The chain's CDR3 is CASSPILGQGSNPSKYNEQFF. Written as DNA, the CDR3 is TGTGCCAGCAGTCCTATCTTGGGACAGGGGTCTAACCCGAGCAAGTACAATGAGCAGTTCTTC. The V and J genes are TRBV12-3 or TRBV12-4 and TRBJ2-1; 10 bases align to TRBD1. CDR3 length: 21 residues. Trimming took 5 bases from V and 4 from J; bases not matched to a gene: 23.